The T cell receptor beta chain under discussion was sequenced for a study of blood T cell repertoires in COVID-19. Study-wide background: Whether acute or convalescent, the COVID-19 samples came from the United States, Italy and Spain. The analysed material was cDNA or gDNA that came from T cells, B-cell-depleted T cells, or PBMCs.

Trimming cost V 1 base and J 2 bases; bases outside gene matches: 8. CDR3 length: 17 residues. The germline V gene has CDR1 KGHSH and CDR2 LQKENI. The table came from immunoSEQ multiplex PCR; TCRdb's copy has only in-frame clones and leaves some out. The sample carries 200,000 to 250,000 clones, around 84% recorded once. The sample was peripheral blood. This chain links TRBV18 with TRBJ1-5; 7 nucleotides line up with TRBD1. This TCR came from a man aged 45-65 years who had recovered from COVID-19. The CDR3 loop reads CASSPLPRDSGNQPQHF. CDR3 in DNA: TGTGCCAGCTCACCACTACCACGGGACAGCGGCAATCAGCCCCAGCATTTT.